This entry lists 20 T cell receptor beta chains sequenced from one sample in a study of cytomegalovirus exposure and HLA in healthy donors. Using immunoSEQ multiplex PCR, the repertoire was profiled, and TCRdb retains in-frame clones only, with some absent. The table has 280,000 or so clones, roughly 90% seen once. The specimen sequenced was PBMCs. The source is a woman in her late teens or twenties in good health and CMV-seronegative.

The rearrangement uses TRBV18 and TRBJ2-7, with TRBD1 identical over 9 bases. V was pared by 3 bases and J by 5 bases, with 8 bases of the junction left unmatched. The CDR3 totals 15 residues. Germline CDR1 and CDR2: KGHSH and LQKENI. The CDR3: CASSPLGTGFHEQYF. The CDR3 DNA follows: TGTGCCAGCTCACCCTTGGGGACAGGGTTTCACGAGCAGTACTTC.

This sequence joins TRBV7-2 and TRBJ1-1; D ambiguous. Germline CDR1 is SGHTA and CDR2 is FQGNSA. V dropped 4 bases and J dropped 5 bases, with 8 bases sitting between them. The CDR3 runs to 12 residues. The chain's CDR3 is CASSYRETEAFF. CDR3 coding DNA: TGTGCCAGCAGCTACAGAGAGACTGAAGCTTTCTTT.

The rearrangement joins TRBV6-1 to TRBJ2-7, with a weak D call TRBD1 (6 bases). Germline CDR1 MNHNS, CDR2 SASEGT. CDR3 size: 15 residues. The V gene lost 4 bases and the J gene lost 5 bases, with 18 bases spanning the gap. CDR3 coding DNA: TGTGCCAGCAGTGCCCGGACAGCTTCTTCCGACGAGCAGTACTTC. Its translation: CASSARTASSDEQYF.

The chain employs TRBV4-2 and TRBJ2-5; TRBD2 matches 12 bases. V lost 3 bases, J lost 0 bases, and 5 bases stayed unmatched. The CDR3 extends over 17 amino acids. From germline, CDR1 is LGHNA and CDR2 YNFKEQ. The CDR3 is CASSQGLAGGYQETQYF. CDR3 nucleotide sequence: TGTGCCAGCAGCCAGGGTCTAGCGGGAGGGTACCAAGAGACCCAGTACTTC.

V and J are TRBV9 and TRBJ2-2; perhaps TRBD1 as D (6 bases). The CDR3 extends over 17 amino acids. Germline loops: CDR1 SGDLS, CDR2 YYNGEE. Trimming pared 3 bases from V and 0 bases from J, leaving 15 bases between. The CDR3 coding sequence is TGTGCCAGCAGCGCGGACGACGGGACACCGAACACCGGGGAGCTGTTTTTT. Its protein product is CASSADDGTPNTGELFF.

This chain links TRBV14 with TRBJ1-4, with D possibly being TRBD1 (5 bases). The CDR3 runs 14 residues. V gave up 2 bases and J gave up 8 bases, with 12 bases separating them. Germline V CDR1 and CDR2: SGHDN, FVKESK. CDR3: CASSQRPRGEKLFF. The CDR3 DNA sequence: TGTGCCAGCAGCCAAAGGCCACGGGGGGAAAAACTGTTTTTT.

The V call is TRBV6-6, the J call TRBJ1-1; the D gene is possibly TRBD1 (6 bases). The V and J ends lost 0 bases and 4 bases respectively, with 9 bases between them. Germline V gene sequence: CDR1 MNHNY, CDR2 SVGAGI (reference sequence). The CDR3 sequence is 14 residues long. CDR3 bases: TGTGCCAGCAGTTACTCGGGGGGGCGCACTGAAGCTTTCTTT. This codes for CASSYSGGRTEAFF.

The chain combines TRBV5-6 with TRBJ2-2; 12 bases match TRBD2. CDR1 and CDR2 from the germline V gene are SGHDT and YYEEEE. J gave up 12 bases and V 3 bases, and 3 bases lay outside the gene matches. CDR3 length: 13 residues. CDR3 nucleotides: TGTGCCAGCAGCTGGGGACTAGCGGGCAAGCTGTTTTTT. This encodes CASSWGLAGKLFF.

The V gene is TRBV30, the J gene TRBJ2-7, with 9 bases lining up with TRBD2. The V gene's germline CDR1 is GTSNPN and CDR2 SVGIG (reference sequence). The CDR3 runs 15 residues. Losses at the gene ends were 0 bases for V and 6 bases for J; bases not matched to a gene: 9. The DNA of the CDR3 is TGTGCCTGGAGTGTGGGGCTAGCGGGATGGCGCGAGCAGTACTTC. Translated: CAWSVGLAGWREQYF.

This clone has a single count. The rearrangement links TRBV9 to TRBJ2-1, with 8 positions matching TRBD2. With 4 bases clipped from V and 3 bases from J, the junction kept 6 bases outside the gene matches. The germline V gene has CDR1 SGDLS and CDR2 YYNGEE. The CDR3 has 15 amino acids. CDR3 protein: CASSLSGSGYNEQFF. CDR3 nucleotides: TGTGCCAGCAGCCTGAGCGGGAGCGGCTACAATGAGCAGTTCTTC.

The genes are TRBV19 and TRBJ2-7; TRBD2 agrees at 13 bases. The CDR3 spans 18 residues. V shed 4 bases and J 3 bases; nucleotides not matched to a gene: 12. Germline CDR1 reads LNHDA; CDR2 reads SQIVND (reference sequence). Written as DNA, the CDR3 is TGTGCCAGTAGTACCGGGACTAGCGGGATCCTGAACCTCTACGAGCAGTACTTC. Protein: CASSTGTSGILNLYEQYF. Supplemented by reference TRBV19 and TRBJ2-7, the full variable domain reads DGGITQSPKYLFRKEGQNVTLSCEQNLNHDAMYWYRQDPGQGLRLIYYSQIVNDFQKGDIAEGYSVSREKKESFPLTVTSAQKNPTAFYLCASSTGTSGILNLYEQYFGPGTRLTVT.

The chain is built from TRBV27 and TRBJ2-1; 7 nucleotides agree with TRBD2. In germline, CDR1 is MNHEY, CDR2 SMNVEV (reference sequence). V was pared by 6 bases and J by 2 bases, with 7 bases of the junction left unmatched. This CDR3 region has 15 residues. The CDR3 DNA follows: TGTGCCAGCAGCTTAGGGAGGGCCCCCTACAATGAGCAGTTCTTC. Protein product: CASSLGRAPYNEQFF.

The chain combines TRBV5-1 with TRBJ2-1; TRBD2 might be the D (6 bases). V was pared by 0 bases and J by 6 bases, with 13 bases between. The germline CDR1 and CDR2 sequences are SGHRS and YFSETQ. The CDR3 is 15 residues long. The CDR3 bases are TGCGCCAGCAGCTTGGGAGGAACAGCGGGCAATGAGCAGTTCTTC. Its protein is CASSLGGTAGNEQFF. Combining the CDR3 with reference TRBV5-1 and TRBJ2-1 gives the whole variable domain KAGVTQTPRYLIKTRGQQVTLSCSPISGHRSVSWYQQTPGQGLQFLFEYFSETQRNKGNFPGRFSGRQFSNSRSEMNVSTLELGDSALYLCASSLGGTAGNEQFFGPGTRLTVL.

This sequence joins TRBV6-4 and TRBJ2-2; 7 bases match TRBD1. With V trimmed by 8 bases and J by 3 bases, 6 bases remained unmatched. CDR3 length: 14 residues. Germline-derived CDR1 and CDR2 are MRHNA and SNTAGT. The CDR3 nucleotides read TGTGCCAGCGTTCGACAGGGTGACACCGGGGAGCTGTTTTTT. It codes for CASVRQGDTGELFF.

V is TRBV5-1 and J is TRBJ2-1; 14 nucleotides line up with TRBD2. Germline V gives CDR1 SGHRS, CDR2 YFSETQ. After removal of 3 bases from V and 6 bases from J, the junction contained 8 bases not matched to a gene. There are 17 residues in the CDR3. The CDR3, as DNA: TGCGCCAGCAGCTGGGGACTAGCGGGAGCGATTGGCAATGAGCAGTTCTTC. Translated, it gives CASSWGLAGAIGNEQFF.

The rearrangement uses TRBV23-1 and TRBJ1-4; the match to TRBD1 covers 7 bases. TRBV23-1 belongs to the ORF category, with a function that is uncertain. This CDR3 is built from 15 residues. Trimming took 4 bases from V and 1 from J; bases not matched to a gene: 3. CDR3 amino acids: CASSLDRETNEKLFF. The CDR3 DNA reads TGCGCCAGCAGTCTCGACAGGGAAACTAATGAAAAACTGTTTTTT.

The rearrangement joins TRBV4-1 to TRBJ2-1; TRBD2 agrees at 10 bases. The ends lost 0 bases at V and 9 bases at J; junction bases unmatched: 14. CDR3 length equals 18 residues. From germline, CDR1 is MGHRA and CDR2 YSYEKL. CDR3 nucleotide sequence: TGCGCCAGCAGCCAAGATGAGGGGCGGAGCGGGAGGGCCTTTGAGCAGTTCTTC. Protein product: CASSQDEGRSGRAFEQFF.

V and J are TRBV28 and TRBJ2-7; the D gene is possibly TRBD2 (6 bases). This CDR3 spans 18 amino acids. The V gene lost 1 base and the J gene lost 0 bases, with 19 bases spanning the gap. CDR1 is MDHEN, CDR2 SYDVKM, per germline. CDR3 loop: CASSLFLDLDGSSYEQYF. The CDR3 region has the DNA TGTGCCAGCAGTTTATTCCTAGACTTGGACGGGAGCTCCTACGAGCAGTACTTC.

CDR3 coding DNA: TGTGCCAGCAGCTTGTCCAGTTTTGACAGGGGGCGGCCTGGGGCCAACGTCCTGACTTTC. This translates into CASSLSSFDRGRPGANVLTF. The chain has TRBV5-4 and TRBJ2-6, with 10 bases identical to TRBD1. V shed 1 base and J 2 bases; nucleotides not matched to a gene: 12. Germline CDR1 is SGHNT and CDR2 is YYREEE (reference sequence). CDR3 size: 20 residues.

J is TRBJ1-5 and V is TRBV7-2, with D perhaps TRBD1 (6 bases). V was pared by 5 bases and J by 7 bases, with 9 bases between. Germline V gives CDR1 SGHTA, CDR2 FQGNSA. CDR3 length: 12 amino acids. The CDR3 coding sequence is TGTGCCAGCAGCAAGGGGGTGCAGCCCCAGCATTTT. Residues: CASSKGVQPQHF.